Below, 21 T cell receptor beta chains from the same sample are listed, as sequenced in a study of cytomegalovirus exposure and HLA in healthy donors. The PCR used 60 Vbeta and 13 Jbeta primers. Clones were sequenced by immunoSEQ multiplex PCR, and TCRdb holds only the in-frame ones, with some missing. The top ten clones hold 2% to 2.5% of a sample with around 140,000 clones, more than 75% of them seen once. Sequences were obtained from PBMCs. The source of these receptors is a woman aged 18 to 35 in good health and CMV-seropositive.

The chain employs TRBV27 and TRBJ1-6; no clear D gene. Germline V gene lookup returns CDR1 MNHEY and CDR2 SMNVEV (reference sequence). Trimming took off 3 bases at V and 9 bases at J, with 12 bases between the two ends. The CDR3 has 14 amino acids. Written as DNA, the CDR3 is TGTGCCAGCAGTTTCTCGGCAGGAAGTTCACCCCTCCACTTT. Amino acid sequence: CASSFSAGSSPLHF.

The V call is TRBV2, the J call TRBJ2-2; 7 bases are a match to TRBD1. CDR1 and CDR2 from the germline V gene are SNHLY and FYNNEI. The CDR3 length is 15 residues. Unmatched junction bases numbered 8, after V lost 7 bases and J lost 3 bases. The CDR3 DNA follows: TGTGCCAGCAAACGACAGGGTATCGACACCGGGGAGCTGTTTTTT. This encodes CASKRQGIDTGELFF.

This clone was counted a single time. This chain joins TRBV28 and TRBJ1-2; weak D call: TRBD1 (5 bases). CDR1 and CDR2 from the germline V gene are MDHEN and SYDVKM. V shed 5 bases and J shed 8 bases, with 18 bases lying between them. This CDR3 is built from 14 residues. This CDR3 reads CASSNSRAGGGYTF. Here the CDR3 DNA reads TGTGCCAGCAGTAATTCCCGGGCCGGGGGGGGCTACACCTTC.

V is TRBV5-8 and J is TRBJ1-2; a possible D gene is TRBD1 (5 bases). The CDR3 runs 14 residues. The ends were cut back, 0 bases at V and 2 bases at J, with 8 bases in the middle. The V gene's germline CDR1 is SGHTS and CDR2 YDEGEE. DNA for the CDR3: TGTGCCAGCAGCTTGGGGACAAAAAACTATGGCTACACCTTC. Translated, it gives CASSLGTKNYGYTF.

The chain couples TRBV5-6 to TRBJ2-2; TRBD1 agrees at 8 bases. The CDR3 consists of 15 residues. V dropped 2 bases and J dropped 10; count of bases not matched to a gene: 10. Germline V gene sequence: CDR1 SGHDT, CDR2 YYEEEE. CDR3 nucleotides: TGTGCCAGCAGCTTTTTACAGGGGGTCGCCGTGGAGCTGTTTTTT. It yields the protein CASSFLQGVAVELFF.

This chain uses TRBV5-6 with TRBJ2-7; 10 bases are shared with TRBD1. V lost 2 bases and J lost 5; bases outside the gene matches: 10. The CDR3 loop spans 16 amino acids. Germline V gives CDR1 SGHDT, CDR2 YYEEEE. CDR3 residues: CASSFLGQGGAHEQYF. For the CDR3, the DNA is TGTGCCAGCAGCTTTCTTGGACAGGGGGGCGCCCACGAGCAGTACTTC.

CDR3 sequence (DNA): TGTGCCAGCAGCCTGGGGACAGGGTCTGGAAACACCATATATTTT. The encoded protein is CASSLGTGSGNTIYF. The rearrangement joins TRBV13 to TRBJ1-3; 9 bases fit TRBD1. Germline V gene lookup returns CDR1 PRHDT and CDR2 FYEKMQ (reference sequence). V lost 5 bases, J lost 1 base, and 3 bases stayed unmatched. CDR3 length: 15 amino acids.

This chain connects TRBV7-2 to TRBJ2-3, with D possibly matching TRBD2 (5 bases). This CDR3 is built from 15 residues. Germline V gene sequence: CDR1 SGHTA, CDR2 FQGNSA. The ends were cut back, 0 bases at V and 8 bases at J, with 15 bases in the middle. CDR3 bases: TGTGCCAGCAGCTTAGCGCTTCCGGGGAGAGGTACGCAGTATTTT. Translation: CASSLALPGRGTQYF. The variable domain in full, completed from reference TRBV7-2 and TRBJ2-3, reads GAGVSQSPSNKVTEKGKDVELRCDPISGHTALYWYRQSLGQGLEFLIYFQGNSAPDKSGLPSDRFSAERTGGSVSTLTIQRTQQEDSAVYLCASSLALPGRGTQYFGPGTRLTVL.

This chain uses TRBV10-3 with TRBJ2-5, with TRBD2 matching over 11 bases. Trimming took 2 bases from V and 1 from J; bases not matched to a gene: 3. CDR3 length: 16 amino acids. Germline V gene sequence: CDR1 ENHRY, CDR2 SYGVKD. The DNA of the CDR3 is TGTGCCATCAGTGAGCCGGGACTAGCGGTCCAAGAGACCCAGTACTTC. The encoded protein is CAISEPGLAVQETQYF.

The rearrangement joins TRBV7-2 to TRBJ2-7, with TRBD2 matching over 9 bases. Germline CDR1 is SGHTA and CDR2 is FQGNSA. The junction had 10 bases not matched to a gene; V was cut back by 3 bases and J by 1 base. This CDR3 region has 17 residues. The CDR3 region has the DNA TGTGCCAGCAGCTTGGGGGGGCTAGCGGGGCAATCCTACGAGCAGTACTTC. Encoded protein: CASSLGGLAGQSYEQYF.

The CDR3 DNA sequence: TGTGCCAGCAGCTTGAGGGGGGGCCACGACGAGCAGTACTTC. Translated, it gives CASSLRGGHDEQYF. The chain links TRBV5-5 to TRBJ2-7; D possibly corresponds to TRBD2 (7 bases). V dropped 1 base and J dropped 5 bases, with 13 bases sitting between them. In germline, CDR1 is SGHKS, CDR2 YYEKEE (reference sequence). This CDR3 region has 14 residues.

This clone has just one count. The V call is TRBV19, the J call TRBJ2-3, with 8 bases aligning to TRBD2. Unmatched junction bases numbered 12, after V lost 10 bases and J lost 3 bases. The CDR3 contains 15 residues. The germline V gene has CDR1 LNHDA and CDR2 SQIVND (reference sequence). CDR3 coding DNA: TGTGCCACGGGAGGGCCAGCGGGGGCTACAGATACGCAGTATTTT. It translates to CATGGPAGATDTQYF.

CDR3 DNA: TGTGCCAGCAGTTATACCGCGACGGGGGGCTACACCTTC. Residues: CASSYTATGGYTF. V and J are TRBV6-5 and TRBJ1-2; unclear D gene. CDR3 length: 13 residues. V was shortened by 3 bases and J by 8 bases, with 13 bases between the two germline ends. The germline V gene has CDR1 MNHEY and CDR2 SVGAGI.

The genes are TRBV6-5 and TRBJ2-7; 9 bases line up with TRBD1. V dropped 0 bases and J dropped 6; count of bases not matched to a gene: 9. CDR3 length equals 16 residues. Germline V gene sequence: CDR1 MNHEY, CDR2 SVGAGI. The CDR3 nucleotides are TGTGCCAGCAGTTACTCGACCGGGGACAGGGCTGGCGAGCAGTACTTC. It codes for CASSYSTGDRAGEQYF.

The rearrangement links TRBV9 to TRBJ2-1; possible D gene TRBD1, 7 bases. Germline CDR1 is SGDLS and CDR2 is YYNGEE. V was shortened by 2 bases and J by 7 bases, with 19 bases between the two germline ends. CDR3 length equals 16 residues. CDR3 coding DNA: TGTGCCAGCAGCGTGGGACTCCGACAGGGTTCGAATGAGCAGTTCTTC. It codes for CASSVGLRQGSNEQFF.

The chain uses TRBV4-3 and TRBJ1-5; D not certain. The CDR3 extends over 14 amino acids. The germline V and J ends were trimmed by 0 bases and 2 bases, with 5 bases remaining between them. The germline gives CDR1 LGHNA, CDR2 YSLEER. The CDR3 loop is CASSQDRGNQPQHF. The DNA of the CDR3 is TGCGCCAGCAGCCAAGATCGGGGCAATCAGCCCCAGCATTTT.

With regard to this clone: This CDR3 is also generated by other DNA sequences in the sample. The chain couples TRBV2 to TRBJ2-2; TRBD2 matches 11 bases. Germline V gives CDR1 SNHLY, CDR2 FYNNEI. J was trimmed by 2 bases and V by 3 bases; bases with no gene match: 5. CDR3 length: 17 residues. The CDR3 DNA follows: TGTGCCAGCAGTGAGGGTACTAGCGGGGGAAACACCGGGGAGCTGTTTTTT. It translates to CASSEGTSGGNTGELFF.

CDR3 in amino acids: CASSPGGVYNEQFF. For the CDR3, the DNA is TGTGCCAGCAGCCCAGGCGGGGTCTACAATGAGCAGTTCTTC. The V gene is TRBV7-2, the J gene TRBJ2-1; a weak D match, TRBD2 (6 bases). The CDR3 spans 14 residues. Trimming stripped 5 bases from V and 3 bases from J, with 11 bases between. Per the germline V gene, CDR1 is SGHTA and CDR2 is FQGNSA.

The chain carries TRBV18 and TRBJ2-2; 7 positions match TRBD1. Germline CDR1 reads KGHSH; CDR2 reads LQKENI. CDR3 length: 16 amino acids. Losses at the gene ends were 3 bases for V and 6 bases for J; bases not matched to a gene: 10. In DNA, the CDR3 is TGTGCCAGCTCACCCCCGAGACAGGGTGTCGCCGGGGAGCTGTTTTTT. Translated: CASSPPRQGVAGELFF.

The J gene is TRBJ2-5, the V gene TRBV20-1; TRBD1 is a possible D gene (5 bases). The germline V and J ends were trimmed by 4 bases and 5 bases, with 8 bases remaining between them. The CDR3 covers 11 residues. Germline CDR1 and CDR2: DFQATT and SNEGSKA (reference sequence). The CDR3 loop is CSAKGQETQYF. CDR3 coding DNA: TGCAGTGCTAAGGGGCAGGAGACCCAGTACTTC.

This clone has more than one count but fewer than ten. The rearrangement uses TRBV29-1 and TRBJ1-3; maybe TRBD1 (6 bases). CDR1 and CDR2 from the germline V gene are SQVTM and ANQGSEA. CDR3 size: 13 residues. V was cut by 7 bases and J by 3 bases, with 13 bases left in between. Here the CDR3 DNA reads TGCAGCGCCCAGACAGGAGTTGGAAACACCATATATTTT. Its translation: CSAQTGVGNTIYF.